This passage covers 20 T cell receptor beta chains from one sample sequenced in a study of cytomegalovirus exposure and HLA in healthy donors (dated by TCRdb to 2015 to 2018). Libraries came from the immunoSEQ multiplex PCR assay. A mixture of 60 forward primers for TCR Vbeta segments and 13 reverse primers for TCR Jbeta segments was used in the multiplex PCR. Sourced from immuneACCESS, this table was stored by TCRdb with only in-frame sequences that have V and J called. A share of the clones is absent; for the studies checked, an unresolved V gene accounts for under half, and the remainder has no known explanation. In all, the sample holds about 230,000 clones, and about 80% of those were seen once. The leading ten clones occupy less than 3.5% of the sample. What was sequenced was PBMCs. These receptors were collected from an older woman in good health and CMV-seropositive.

The chain uses TRBV18 and TRBJ1-5; 9 bases map to TRBD1. V trimming: 3 bases; J trimming: 9 bases; junction bases outside the gene matches: 6. CDR1 KGHSH and CDR2 LQKENI come from the germline V gene. The CDR3 runs 14 residues. The CDR3 loop reads CASSPGQGRRPQHF. Written as DNA, the CDR3 is TGTGCCAGCTCACCGGGACAGGGACGTCGGCCCCAGCATTTT. The entire variable domain, with the rest obtained from reference TRBV18 and TRBJ1-5, is as follows: NAGVMQNPRHLVRRRGQEARLRCSPMKGHSHVYWYRQLPEEGLKFMVYLQKENIIDESGMPKERFSAEFPKEGPSILRIQQVVRGDSAAYFCASSPGQGRRPQHFGDGTRLSIL.

The rearrangement uses TRBV6-6 and TRBJ2-2; maybe TRBD1 (5 bases). CDR1 and CDR2 (germline): MNHNY, SVGAGI (reference sequence). The CDR3 loop spans 14 amino acids. The germline V and J ends were trimmed by 0 bases and 7 bases, with 9 bases remaining between them. DNA of the CDR3: TGTGCCAGCAGTTACTCCAGGGATTACGGGGAGCTGTTTTTT. Translated: CASSYSRDYGELFF.

In DNA, the CDR3 is TGTGCCATCACCAAAGGTAGCGGGAGCGGTGGGGCGGATGAGCAGTTCTTC. Protein product: CAITKGSGSGGADEQFF. The V and J genes are TRBV10-3 and TRBJ2-1; 9 bases align to TRBD2. From germline, CDR1 is ENHRY and CDR2 SYGVKD. The CDR3 totals 17 residues. V lost 7 bases, J lost 8 bases, and 18 bases stayed unmatched.

The chain combines TRBV2 with TRBJ2-1, with 7 bases matching TRBD2. J lost 3 bases, V lost 7 bases, and 15 bases had no gene match. Germline V CDR1 and CDR2: SNHLY, FYNNEI. The CDR3 is 17 residues long. CDR3 sequence reads: CASTTRLRERVYNEQFF. The CDR3 region has the DNA TGTGCCAGCACAACACGATTGCGGGAGAGGGTCTACAATGAGCAGTTCTTC.

The chain combines TRBV10-1 with TRBJ1-5; 10 nucleotides agree with TRBD1. The CDR3 extends over 15 amino acids. V shed 4 bases, J shed 6 bases, and the junction held 6 bases outside the gene matches. Germline assignment: CDR1 WNHNN and CDR2 SYGVQD (reference sequence). In nucleotides, the CDR3 is TGCGCCAGCAGTGGGACAGGGGGGGCTGGTCAGCCCCAGCATTTT. It yields the protein CASSGTGGAGQPQHF.

The rearrangement links TRBV7-6 to TRBJ2-3; TRBD2 aligns across 15 bases. The germline CDR1 and CDR2 sequences are SGHVS and FNYEAQ. The CDR3 spans 16 residues. J gave up 4 bases and V 5 bases, and 4 bases lay outside the gene matches. CDR3: CASSPGLAGGADTQYF. The CDR3 DNA reads TGTGCCAGCAGCCCGGGACTAGCGGGAGGAGCAGATACGCAGTATTTT.

The chain uses TRBV5-1 and TRBJ2-3; possibly TRBD1 for D (6 bases). CDR3 length equals 14 residues. Trimming took 4 bases from V and 7 from J, leaving 16 bases between them. Germline lookup yields CDR1 SGHRS and CDR2 YFSETQ. CDR3 in amino acids: CASSLGQTVYTQYF. The CDR3 DNA sequence: TGCGCCAGCAGCCTAGGACAGACTGTTTATACGCAGTATTTT.

This clone has a single count. J is TRBJ2-5 and V is TRBV7-6, with D possibly matching TRBD1 (7 bases). V lost 5 bases and J 4 bases, leaving 11 bases between the germline ends. The CDR3 sequence is 13 residues long. Germline CDR1 reads SGHVS; CDR2 reads FNYEAQ. The CDR3 sequence is CASSRQGGETQYF. The CDR3 DNA follows: TGTGCCAGCAGCCGACAGGGAGGAGAGACCCAGTACTTC.

This clone appeared a few times. CDR3 residues: CSAKQGAEYEQYF. The CDR3 DNA reads TGCAGCGCCAAACAGGGGGCAGAATACGAGCAGTACTTC. The chain is built from TRBV29-1 and TRBJ2-7, with 9 bases identical to TRBD1. Germline CDR1 reads SQVTM; CDR2 reads ANQGSEA. Trimming took 7 bases from V and 4 from J; bases not matched to a gene: 8. The CDR3 covers 13 residues.

This rearrangement joins TRBV5-1 to TRBJ2-5, with 9 bases identical to TRBD2. In germline, CDR1 is SGHRS, CDR2 YFSETQ. The V and J ends lost 0 bases and 2 bases, in that order; junction bases with no gene match: 5. The CDR3 runs 16 residues. This chain's CDR3 is CASSLAGLAGQETQYF. The DNA of the CDR3 is TGCGCCAGCAGCTTGGCGGGGCTAGCGGGACAAGAGACCCAGTACTTC.

The sample holds a few counts of this clone. This chain connects TRBV13 to TRBJ2-4, with D tentatively TRBD2 (6 bases). The CDR3 consists of 14 residues. Between the trimmed V and J ends, which lost 2 bases and 7 bases, there was a span of 12 bases. The germline CDR1 and CDR2 sequences are PRHDT and FYEKMQ (reference sequence). The CDR3, as DNA: TGTGCCAGCAGCTTACCGGGGGTTTCGAACATTCAGTACTTC. Translating it yields CASSLPGVSNIQYF. The full variable domain, with the rest looked up from reference TRBV13 and TRBJ2-4, is AAGVIQSPRHLIKEKRETATLKCYPIPRHDTVYWYQQGPGQDPQFLISFYEKMQSDKGSIPDRFSAQQFSDYHSELNMSSLELGDSALYFCASSLPGVSNIQYFGAGTRLSVL.

The rearrangement links TRBV19 to TRBJ1-1; D not certain. Trimming cost V 3 bases and J 4 bases, with 12 bases left between them. Germline V gene lookup returns CDR1 LNHDA and CDR2 SQIVND (reference sequence). The CDR3 is 14 amino acids. In DNA form, the CDR3 reads TGTGCCAGTAGTATCAGTCGAGGTAGCACTGAAGCTTTCTTT. This codes for CASSISRGSTEAFF.

This chain uses TRBV28 with TRBJ2-2, with D perhaps TRBD1 (6 bases). Germline V gene data show CDR1 as MDHEN and CDR2 as SYDVKM. CDR3 size: 15 residues. Trimming stripped 7 bases from V and 6 bases from J, with 18 bases between. The CDR3 region is CASTHSGTNAGELFF. DNA of the CDR3: TGTGCCAGCACCCACTCAGGGACAAACGCCGGGGAGCTGTTTTTT.

Notes on this clone: A read error may produce the germline difference seen at one junction end. The chain is built from TRBV7-9 and TRBJ2-7, with D perhaps matching TRBD2 (6 bases). Germline-derived CDR1 and CDR2 are SEHNR and FQNEAQ (reference sequence). This CDR3 is built from 17 residues. The CDR3: CASGLAVAAGASYEQYF. Here the CDR3 DNA reads TGTGCCAGCGGCTTAGCGGTGGCAGCGGGCGCCTCCTACGAGCAGTACTTC.

The chain links TRBV25-1 to TRBJ2-7; 11 nucleotides align to TRBD1. In germline, CDR1 is MGHDK, CDR2 SYGVNS. The CDR3 is 16 amino acids. J was trimmed by 3 bases and V by 1 base; bases with no gene match: 5. The CDR3 loop reads CASSELWGTGGYEQYF. CDR3 DNA: TGTGCCAGCAGTGAATTGTGGGGGACAGGGGGCTACGAGCAGTACTTC.

Comments on this clone: This specimen includes other DNA sequences encoding the same CDR3. V and J are TRBV2 and TRBJ1-3, with a tentative D call TRBD1 (5 bases). V was cut by 6 bases and J by 2 bases, with 11 bases left in between. The CDR3 totals 14 residues. CDR1 is SNHLY, CDR2 FYNNEI, per germline. Here the CDR3 DNA reads TGTGCCAGCAGGCCGCAGGGCCCTGGAAACACCATATATTTT. Translation: CASRPQGPGNTIYF. The full variable domain, its missing parts supplied by reference TRBV2 and TRBJ1-3, is EPEVTQTPSHQVTQMGQEVILRCVPISNHLYFYWYRQILGQKVEFLVSFYNNEISEKSEIFDDQFSVERPDGSNFTLKIRSTKLEDSAMYFCASRPQGPGNTIYFGEGSWLTVV.

This clone was seen only once. This chain connects TRBV5-1 to TRBJ1-4; the match to TRBD1 covers 8 bases. This CDR3 comprises 16 residues. V trimming: 4 bases; J trimming: 6 bases; junction bases outside the gene matches: 11. Germline values: CDR1 SGHRS, CDR2 YFSETQ. In nucleotides, the CDR3 is TGCGCCAGCAGCCTGATGGGGGGGACAGGCTATGAAAAACTGTTTTTT. Protein: CASSLMGGTGYEKLFF.

The chain recombines TRBV19 with TRBJ2-4; no firm D call. The CDR3 runs to 17 residues. Trimming pared 6 bases from V and 0 bases from J, leaving 18 bases between. CDR1 and CDR2 (germline): LNHDA, SQIVND (reference sequence). CDR3 nucleotide sequence: TGTGCCAGTAGGAGGATGGGTGATCCGCTAGCCAAAAACATTCAGTACTTC. Translating gives CASRRMGDPLAKNIQYF.

The chain has TRBV10-3 and TRBJ2-5; perhaps TRBD2 as D (6 bases). The CDR3 has 15 residues. With 5 bases removed from V and 3 bases from J, the gap between germline ends came to 16 bases. Germline V gives CDR1 ENHRY, CDR2 SYGVKD. CDR3 bases: TGTGCCATCAGTCCCCCTGGGGGAGGTAAAGAGACCCAGTACTTC. This codes for CAISPPGGGKETQYF.

This chain joins TRBV5-8 and TRBJ1-2, with D tentatively TRBD1 (6 bases). The CDR3 has 11 amino acids. The V and J ends lost 4 bases and 8 bases respectively, with 9 bases between them. Germline values: CDR1 SGHTS, CDR2 YDEGEE. In nucleotides, the CDR3 is TGTGCCAGCAGCAGGGACATCGGCTACACCTTC. It is translated as CASSRDIGYTF.